Reported below is one TCR beta chain. The source of the sample is a study of early T cells in non-severe SARS-CoV-2 infection. Study overall: Chains from this unsorted whole-blood bulk RNA could not be paired.

The CDR3 totals 16 residues. Germline V gene lookup returns CDR1 MGHRA and CDR2 YSYEKL. V lost 3 bases, J lost 4 bases, and 7 bases stayed unmatched. TCRdb analysed the 5' RACE reads with MiXCR anew, one entry per CDR3 protein. There are 60,000 to 65,000 distinct CDR3 sequences in the sample; about 12% occur only once, and around 4.6% lies in the top ten. The sample was whole blood. The chain links TRBV4-1 to TRBJ1-2; 11 bases are shared with TRBD1. This clonotype originated in an adult who was a healthcare worker with PCR-confirmed SARS-CoV-2 infection or an uninfected control (not recorded which). In DNA form, the CDR3 reads TGCGCCAGCAGCCAGGGACCGGGACAGGGGGGCTATGGCTACACCTTC. Protein sequence: CASSQGPGQGGYGYTF.